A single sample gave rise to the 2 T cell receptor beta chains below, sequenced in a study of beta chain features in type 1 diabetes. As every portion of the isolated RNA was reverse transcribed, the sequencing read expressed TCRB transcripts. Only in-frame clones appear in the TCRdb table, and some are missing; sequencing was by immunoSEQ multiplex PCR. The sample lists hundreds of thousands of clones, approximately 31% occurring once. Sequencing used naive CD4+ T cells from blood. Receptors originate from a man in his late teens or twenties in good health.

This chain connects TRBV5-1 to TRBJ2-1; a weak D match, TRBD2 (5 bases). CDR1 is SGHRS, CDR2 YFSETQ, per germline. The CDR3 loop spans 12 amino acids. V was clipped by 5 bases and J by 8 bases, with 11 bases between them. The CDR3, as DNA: TGCGCCAGCAGGACGGGATTCTATGAGCAGTTCTTC. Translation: CASRTGFYEQFF.

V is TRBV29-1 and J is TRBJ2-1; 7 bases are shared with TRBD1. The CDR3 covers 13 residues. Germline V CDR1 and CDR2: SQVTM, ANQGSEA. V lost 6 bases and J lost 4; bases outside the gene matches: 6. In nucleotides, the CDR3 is TGCAGCGTCTACGGGACAGAATACAATGAGCAGTTCTTC. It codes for CSVYGTEYNEQFF.